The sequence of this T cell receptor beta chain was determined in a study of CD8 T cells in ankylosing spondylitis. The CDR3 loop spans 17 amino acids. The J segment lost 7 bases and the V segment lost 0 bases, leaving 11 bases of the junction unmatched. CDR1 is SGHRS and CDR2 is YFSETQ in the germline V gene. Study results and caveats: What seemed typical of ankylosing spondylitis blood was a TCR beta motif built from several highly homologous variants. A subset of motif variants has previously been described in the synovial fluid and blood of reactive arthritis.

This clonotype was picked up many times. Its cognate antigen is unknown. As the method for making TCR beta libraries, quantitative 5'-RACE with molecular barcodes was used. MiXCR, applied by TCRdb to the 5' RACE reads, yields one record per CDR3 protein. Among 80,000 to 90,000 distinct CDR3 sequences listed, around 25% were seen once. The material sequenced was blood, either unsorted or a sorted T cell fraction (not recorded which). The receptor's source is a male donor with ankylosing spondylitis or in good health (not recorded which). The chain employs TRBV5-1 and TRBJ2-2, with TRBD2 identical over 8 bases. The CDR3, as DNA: TGCGCCAGCAGCTTGGGAGCCGCAGCGGGGGATGTCGGGGAGCTGTTTTTT. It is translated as CASSLGAAAGDVGELFF. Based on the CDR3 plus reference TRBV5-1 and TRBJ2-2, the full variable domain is KAGVTQTPRYLIKTRGQQVTLSCSPISGHRSVSWYQQTPGQGLQFLFEYFSETQRNKGNFPGRFSGRQFSNSRSEMNVSTLELGDSALYLCASSLGAAAGDVGELFFGEGSRLTVL.